Given below is one T cell receptor (beta chain) in context. Its target is not known. Following RNA extraction, reverse transcription yielded cDNA that acted as the sequencing template. TCRdb keeps only in-frame clones here, not all; method: immunoSEQ multiplex PCR. In the table there are tens of thousands of clones, about two thirds of which are singletons. Treatment given: oral pan-JAK inhibitor, 5-10 mg twice daily. This sample is drawn from a study of CD8+ T cells in alopecia areata. Trimming pared 3 bases from V and 3 bases from J, leaving 12 bases between. This CDR3 region has 14 residues. CDR1 is SQVTM, CDR2 ANQGSEA, per germline. Study findings and constraints: Given one nonresponder, whether baseline CD8+ expansion relates to response remains uncertain. Although TCR sharing was seen in mice, sharing across patients was less clear, possibly for HLA-related reasons. Sequence data from scalp samples additionally include resident alphabeta T cells of normal skin.

This TCR was recovered from a human donor with alopecia areata. This specimen consisted of CD8+ T cells sorted from blood, obtained at week 4, from a patient treated with tofacitinib. The genes are TRBV29-1 and TRBJ2-1; the D is unclear. The chain's CDR3 is CSVDSRDDYNEQFF. The CDR3 DNA reads TGCAGCGTTGATTCACGAGATGACTACAATGAGCAGTTCTTC.